The 23 T cell receptor beta chains given below trace back to one sample, sequenced in a study of CD8 T cells in Susac syndrome. Random hexamers served to reverse transcribe roughly 0.45 to 1 ug RNA. A single record per CDR3 protein comes from TCRdb applying MiXCR to the immunoSEQ multiplex PCR reads. Of some 300,000 distinct CDR3 sequences listed, approximately 91% are singletons. The sequenced material came from CD8+ T cells from PBMCs. The receptor set was obtained from a human donor with multiple sclerosis.

V and J are TRBV7-9 and TRBJ2-5; a possible D gene is TRBD1 (6 bases). Trimming removed 4 bases from V and 5 bases from J, with 14 bases in between. Germline lookup yields CDR1 SEHNR and CDR2 FQNEAQ (reference sequence). The CDR3 is made up of 14 amino acids. The CDR3 spells CASSSRDKGETQYF. The CDR3 coding sequence is TGTGCCAGCAGCTCCCGGGACAAGGGGGAGACCCAGTACTTC.

This chain links TRBV3-1 with TRBJ1-1, with 8 bases lining up with TRBD1. V shed 2 bases and J 5 bases; nucleotides not matched to a gene: 7. In germline, CDR1 is LGHDT, CDR2 YNNKEL (reference sequence). The CDR3 is 15 amino acids. The CDR3 coding sequence is TGTGCCAGCAGCCAATTATCAACAGGGGGGACTGAAGCTTTCTTT. Protein sequence: CASSQLSTGGTEAFF.

Notes on this clonotype: One junction end does not reproduce the germline sequence, and a read error may be involved. The rearrangement links TRBV7-2 to TRBJ2-7; D possibly corresponds to TRBD1 (5 bases). Germline CDR1 SGHTA, CDR2 FQGNSA. This CDR3 region has 15 residues. CDR3 protein: CASTLQDSLYAEQYF. The CDR3 coding sequence is TGTGCCAGCACCTTACAAGACAGTCTCTACGCGGAGCAGTACTTC.

The chain links TRBV11-1 to TRBJ2-1; D remains ambiguous. The CDR3 is 12 residues long. The ends were cut back, 5 bases at V and 10 bases at J, with 12 bases in the middle. Germline CDR1 and CDR2: SGHAT and FQDESV (reference sequence). CDR3 in amino acids: CASSTQAREQFF. The CDR3 nucleotides are TGTGCCAGCAGCACTCAGGCGCGAGAGCAGTTCTTC. The full variable domain, rest sourced from reference TRBV11-1 and TRBJ2-1, is EAEVAQSPRYKITEKSQAVAFWCDPISGHATLYWYRQILGQGPELLVQFQDESVVDDSQLPKDRFSAERLKGVDSTLKIQPAELGDSAMYLCASSTQAREQFFGPGTRLTVL.

This chain links TRBV4-3 with TRBJ2-3; D not certain. Germline V lookup: CDR1 LGHNA, CDR2 YSLEER. The CDR3 totals 17 residues. V was pared by 0 bases and J by 1 base, with 14 bases between. DNA of the CDR3: TGCGCCAGCAGCCAAGATTTAACCTGGCGGCGCACAGATACGCAGTATTTT. This gives the protein CASSQDLTWRRTDTQYF.

The genes are TRBV27 and TRBJ2-1, with D possibly matching TRBD2 (5 bases). Germline V gene data show CDR1 as MNHEY and CDR2 as SMNVEV (reference sequence). The CDR3 is 14 residues long. The V and J ends lost 5 bases and 7 bases respectively, with 15 bases between them. The CDR3 loop is CASSIHPGGNEQFF. For the CDR3, the DNA is TGTGCCAGCAGTATACACCCCGGCGGGAATGAGCAGTTCTTC.

The chain employs TRBV5-6 and TRBJ2-7; D is perhaps TRBD2 (6 bases). With 1 base removed from V and 4 bases from J, the gap between germline ends came to 12 bases. The CDR3 runs 14 residues. The germline CDR1 and CDR2 sequences are SGHDT and YYEEEE. CDR3 protein: CASSLRLADYEQYF. The CDR3 nucleotides are TGTGCCAGCAGCTTGAGGTTAGCGGATTACGAGCAGTACTTC. The full variable domain, in which reference TRBV5-6 and TRBJ2-7 provide the parts outside the CDR3, is DAGVTQSPTHLIKTRGQQVTLRCSPKSGHDTVSWYQQALGQGPQFIFQYYEEEERQRGNFPDRFSGHQFPNYSSELNVNALLLGDSALYLCASSLRLADYEQYFGPGTRLTVT.

The J gene is TRBJ1-5, the V gene TRBV7-6; D gene ambiguous. The CDR3 loop spans 13 amino acids. V was pared by 5 bases and J by 3 bases, with 8 bases between. Germline V lookup: CDR1 SGHVS, CDR2 FNYEAQ. The CDR3 loop is CASSLWANQPQHF. The CDR3 region has the DNA TGTGCCAGCAGCCTCTGGGCCAATCAGCCCCAGCATTTT.

This clonotype was seen only a few times. The chain is built from TRBV5-1 and TRBJ2-1; D gene ambiguous. CDR1 SGHRS and CDR2 YFSETQ come from the germline V gene. The ends were cut back, 2 bases at V and 6 bases at J, with 9 bases in the middle. There are 13 residues in the CDR3. In nucleotides, the CDR3 is TGCGCCAGCAGCTTAGGAACAATCAATGAGCAGTTCTTC. This translates into CASSLGTINEQFF.

V gene TRBV12-3 or TRBV12-4 combines with J gene TRBJ1-3; D may be TRBD1 (5 bases). This CDR3 contains 15 residues. With 8 bases removed from V and 0 bases from J, the gap between germline ends came to 14 bases. The DNA of the CDR3 is TGTGCCAGCGGGGGTCCATTAATCTCTGGAAACACCATATATTTT. Translated: CASGGPLISGNTIYF.

The chain has TRBV27 and TRBJ2-1; D may match TRBD1 or TRBD2 (6 bases each). V gave up 5 bases and J gave up 3 bases, with 14 bases separating them. CDR3 size: 15 residues. Looked up from germline, CDR1 is MNHEY and CDR2 is SMNVEV (reference sequence). The CDR3 DNA reads as TGTGCCAGCAGTGACCGGGGGCCCCTCTACAATGAGCAGTTCTTC. Translation gives CASSDRGPLYNEQFF.

The CDR3 coding sequence is TGTGCCAGCAGCCCCAATAGTCCAGGAGGGGAGCTGTTTTTT. Residues: CASSPNSPGGELFF. This chain connects TRBV7-6 to TRBJ2-2; D ambiguous. The germline V gene encodes CDR1 SGHVS and CDR2 FNYEAQ. This CDR3 comprises 14 residues. The V and J ends lost 5 bases and 8 bases respectively, with 15 bases between them.

This chain uses TRBV29-1 with TRBJ2-5; the D gene is possibly TRBD2 (7 bases). The ends were cut back, 4 bases at V and 3 bases at J, with 18 bases in the middle. Germline CDR1 SQVTM, CDR2 ANQGSEA. The CDR3 spans 15 residues. CDR3 coding DNA: TGCAGCGTTGGGGGGGGCACAGGGCGCGAAGAGACCCAGTACTTC. As protein: CSVGGGTGREETQYF.

The V gene is TRBV4-3, the J gene TRBJ2-7; unclear D gene. CDR3 size: 14 residues. V was shortened by 0 bases and J by 0 bases, with 6 bases between the two germline ends. The V gene's germline CDR1 is LGHNA and CDR2 YSLEER. This CDR3 is CASSQDPDSYEQYF. As DNA, the CDR3 is TGCGCCAGCAGCCAAGATCCGGACTCCTACGAGCAGTACTTC.

V usage is TRBV2 and J usage is TRBJ2-2; 9 nucleotides agree with TRBD1. The CDR3 sequence is 15 residues long. The V gene end was trimmed by 6 bases and the J gene end by 6 bases; junction bases not matched to a gene: 8. Germline CDR1 and CDR2: SNHLY and FYNNEI. CDR3 sequence: CASREPGQGAGELFF. Written as DNA, the CDR3 is TGTGCCAGCAGGGAACCGGGACAGGGTGCCGGGGAGCTGTTTTTT.

A note on this clonotype: No conserved phenylalanine or tryptophan is present at the end of the CDR3, so a read error is the likely explanation. The chain uses TRBV25-1 and TRBJ2-2, with unresolved D. CDR1 and CDR2 (germline): MGHDK, SYGVNS. The length of the CDR3 is 13 residues. The V end lost 4 bases, the J end lost 0 bases, and 3 bases lay between the germline ends. The DNA for the CDR3 is TGTGCCAGCAGTGCTACGAACACCGGGGAGCTGTTTTCT. This sequence encodes CASSATNTGELFS.

The chain links TRBV9 to TRBJ1-4; the match to TRBD1 covers 11 bases. CDR1 and CDR2 from the germline V gene are SGDLS and YYNGEE. V lost 3 bases and J lost 10; bases outside the gene matches: 11. CDR3 size: 16 residues. For the CDR3, the DNA is TGTGCCAGCAGCGAGGGGGGACAGGGGGAGATGCGAAAACTGTTTTTT. Its translation is CASSEGGQGEMRKLFF.

The chain employs TRBV7-8 and TRBJ2-1, with D unclear. CDR1 and CDR2 (germline): SGHVS, FQNEAQ. The CDR3 runs 13 residues. Trimming removed 5 bases from V and 10 bases from J, with 15 bases in between. In DNA form, the CDR3 reads TGTGCCAGCAGCCCCCGAGGTCTGACAGAGCAGTTCTTC. This gives the protein CASSPRGLTEQFF.

V is TRBV15 and J is TRBJ1-5; 8 positions agree with TRBD1. J gave up 4 bases and V 5 bases, and 13 bases lay outside the gene matches. This CDR3 region has 17 residues. Germline V lookup: CDR1 LNHNV, CDR2 YYDKDF (reference sequence). CDR3 loop: CATSPTGGGQPNQPQHF. CDR3 DNA: TGTGCCACCAGCCCAACAGGGGGAGGACAGCCTAATCAGCCCCAGCATTTT. The complete variable domain, with remaining parts taken from reference TRBV15 and TRBJ1-5, reads DAMVIQNPRYQVTQFGKPVTLSCSQTLNHNVMYWYQQKSSQAPKLLFHYYDKDFNNEADTPDNFQSRRPNTSFCFLDIRSPGLGDTAMYLCATSPTGGGQPNQPQHFGDGTRLSIL.

This sequence joins TRBV5-1 and TRBJ2-1, with a tentative D call TRBD2 (6 bases). The V gene lost 5 bases and the J gene lost 4 bases, with 13 bases spanning the gap. CDR1 and CDR2 (germline): SGHRS, YFSETQ. There are 14 residues in the CDR3. This chain's CDR3 is CASSRGGVYNEQFF. In DNA, the CDR3 is TGCGCCAGCAGTCGAGGAGGGGTTTACAATGAGCAGTTCTTC. Complete variable domain (other parts from reference TRBV5-1 and TRBJ2-1): KAGVTQTPRYLIKTRGQQVTLSCSPISGHRSVSWYQQTPGQGLQFLFEYFSETQRNKGNFPGRFSGRQFSNSRSEMNVSTLELGDSALYLCASSRGGVYNEQFFGPGTRLTVL.

The V gene is TRBV30, the J gene TRBJ2-5; no firm D call. The V end lost 0 bases, the J end lost 2 bases, and 10 bases lay between the germline ends. Per germline, CDR1 GTSNPN and CDR2 SVGIG (reference sequence). There are 14 residues in the CDR3. The CDR3 DNA follows: TGTGCCTGGAGTGTCTTGGGAACACAAGAGACCCAGTACTTC. It specifies CAWSVLGTQETQYF.

The chain employs TRBV19 and TRBJ2-1, with 11 nucleotides matching TRBD2. J lost 1 base, V lost 4 bases, and 3 bases had no gene match. The CDR3 runs to 16 residues. The germline CDR1 and CDR2 sequences are LNHDA and SQIVND (reference sequence). The DNA for the CDR3 is TGTGCCAGTAGTACCTCTAGCGGGGGGTCCTACAATGAGCAGTTCTTC. It specifies CASSTSSGGSYNEQFF. Full variable domain (rest looked up from reference TRBV19 and TRBJ2-1): DGGITQSPKYLFRKEGQNVTLSCEQNLNHDAMYWYRQDPGQGLRLIYYSQIVNDFQKGDIAEGYSVSREKKESFPLTVTSAQKNPTAFYLCASSTSSGGSYNEQFFGPGTRLTVL.

The chain uses TRBV7-8 and TRBJ2-5; TRBD1 matches at 7 bases. J gave up 2 bases and V 5 bases, and 5 bases lay outside the gene matches. This CDR3 contains 14 residues. Germline-derived CDR1 and CDR2 are SGHVS and FQNEAQ. CDR3 sequence (DNA): TGTGCCAGCAGCCCGGACAGGCGACAAGAGACCCAGTACTTC. Its protein product is CASSPDRRQETQYF.